This T cell receptor (beta chain) originates from a study of CD8 T cells in ankylosing spondylitis. Overall study findings and caveats: Ankylosing spondylitis blood appeared to be characterized by a TCR beta motif of about eight highly homologous variants.

This clonotype has just a few counts. Its antigen is unknown. CDR1 and CDR2 (germline): DFQATT, SNEGSKA (reference sequence). V trimming: 0 bases; J trimming: 6 bases; junction bases outside the gene matches: 10. The CDR3 runs to 17 residues. Library preparation for TCR beta used quantitative 5'-RACE with molecular barcodes. Via MiXCR, TCRdb re-called the 5' RACE reads, giving one row per CDR3 protein. The sample consists of approximately 440,000 distinct CDR3 sequences, about 15% of them appearing once. The sequence derives from a male donor with ankylosing spondylitis. The chain employs TRBV20-1 and TRBJ2-2, with 10 bases fitting TRBD2. The sequenced material came from blood, either unsorted or a sorted T cell fraction (not recorded which). CDR3 loop: CSARDVAGGPSAGELFF. The CDR3 DNA reads as TGCAGTGCTAGAGACGTAGCGGGAGGACCCTCGGCCGGGGAGCTGTTTTTT.